This TCR beta chain comes out of a study of T cells in Graves' hyperthyroidism and ophthalmopathy. V was trimmed by 3 bases and J by 0 bases, leaving 15 bases between them. The germline CDR1 and CDR2 sequences are MNHEY and SMNVEV (reference sequence). This CDR3 is built from 17 residues. The TCR beta CDR3 regions underwent amplification using RNA transcripts as the source. In the first-round RT-PCR of the TCR CDR3, the HTBI primer set was used. TCRdb ran MiXCR on the multiplex PCR reads and lists one entry per CDR3 protein. The sample lists more than 350,000 distinct CDR3 sequences, roughly 15% occurring once. Ten or more counts support this clonotype.

The receptor was derived from a woman aged 55-75 years with Graves' ophthalmopathy. The sequenced material came from blood. J is TRBJ1-5 and V is TRBV27, with a possible D match to TRBD1 (6 bases). The CDR3: CASSFTGRGYSNQPQHF. The CDR3 nucleotides read TGTGCCAGCAGTTTTACAGGGAGGGGATATAGCAATCAGCCCCAGCATTTT.